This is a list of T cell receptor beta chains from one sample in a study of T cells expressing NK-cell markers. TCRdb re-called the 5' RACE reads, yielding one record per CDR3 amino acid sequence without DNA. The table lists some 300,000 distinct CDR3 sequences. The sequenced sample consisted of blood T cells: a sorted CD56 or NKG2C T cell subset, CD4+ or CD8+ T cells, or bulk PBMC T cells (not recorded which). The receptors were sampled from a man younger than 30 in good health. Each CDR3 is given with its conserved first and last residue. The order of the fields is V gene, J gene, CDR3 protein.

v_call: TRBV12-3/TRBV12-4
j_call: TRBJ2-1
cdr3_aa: CASRDSGRALEEQFF

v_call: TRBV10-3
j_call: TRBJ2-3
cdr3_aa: CAIRFEEGDTQYF

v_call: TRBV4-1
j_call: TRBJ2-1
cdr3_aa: CASSQVNNEQFF

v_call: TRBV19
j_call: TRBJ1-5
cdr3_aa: CASSTDRVDQPQHF

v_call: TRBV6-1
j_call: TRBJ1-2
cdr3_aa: CSPQTGTYGYTF

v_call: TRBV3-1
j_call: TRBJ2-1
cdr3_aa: CASSQDSGYNEQFF

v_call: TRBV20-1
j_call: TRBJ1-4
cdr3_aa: CSARAEHGEKLFF

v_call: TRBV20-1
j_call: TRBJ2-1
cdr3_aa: CSARLRGEQFF

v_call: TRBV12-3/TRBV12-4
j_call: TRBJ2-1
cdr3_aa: CASRGTDTYNEQFF

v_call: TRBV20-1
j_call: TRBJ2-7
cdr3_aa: CSASPGLAYTYEQYF

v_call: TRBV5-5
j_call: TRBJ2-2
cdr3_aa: CASSFEPGGELFF

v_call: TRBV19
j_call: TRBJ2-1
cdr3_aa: CASTDPSGKVNEQFF

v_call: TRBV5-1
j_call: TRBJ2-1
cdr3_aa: CASSPRSGLAGNEQFF

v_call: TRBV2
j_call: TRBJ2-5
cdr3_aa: CASSVGGTYQETQYF

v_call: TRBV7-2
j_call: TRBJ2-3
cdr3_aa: CASSLAGAGQADTQYF

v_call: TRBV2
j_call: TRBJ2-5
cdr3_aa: CASSERLQETQYF

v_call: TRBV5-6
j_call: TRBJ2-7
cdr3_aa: CASSLAGPAGLYEQYF

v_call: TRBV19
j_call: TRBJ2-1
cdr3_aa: CASSMGGGTGRNEQFF

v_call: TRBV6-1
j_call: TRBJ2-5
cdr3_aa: CASSRLAGAQQETQYF

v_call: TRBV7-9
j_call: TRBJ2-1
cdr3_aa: CASSFGLAGGVSSYNEQFF

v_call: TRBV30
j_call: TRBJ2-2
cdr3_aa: CAWRTLKGTNTGELFF

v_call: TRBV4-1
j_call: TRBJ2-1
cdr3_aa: CASSQVGRGDYNEQFF

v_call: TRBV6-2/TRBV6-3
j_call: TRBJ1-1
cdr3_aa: CASRKVMNTEAFF

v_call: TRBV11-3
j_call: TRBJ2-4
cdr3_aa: CASSRGGGANIQYF

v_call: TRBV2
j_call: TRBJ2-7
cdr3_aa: CASSVDRGRGEQYF

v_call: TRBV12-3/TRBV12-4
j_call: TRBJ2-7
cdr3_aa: CASSLENRQGKYF

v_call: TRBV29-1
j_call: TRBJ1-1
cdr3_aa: CSVQPWTGLTEAFF

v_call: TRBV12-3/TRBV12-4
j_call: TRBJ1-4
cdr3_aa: CASSSGGGQGVFF

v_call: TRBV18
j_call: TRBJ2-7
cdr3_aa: CASSPQRGQGADEQYF

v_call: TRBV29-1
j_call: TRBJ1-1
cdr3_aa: CSAISGLGTEAFF

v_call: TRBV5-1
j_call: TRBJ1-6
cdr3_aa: CASSSLRTGEASPLHF

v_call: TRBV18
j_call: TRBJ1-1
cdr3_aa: CASSQRVVDTEAFF

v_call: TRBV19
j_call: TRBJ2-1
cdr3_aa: CASNFLAGGLDNEQFF

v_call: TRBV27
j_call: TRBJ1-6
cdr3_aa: CASGRGRGEYSPLHF

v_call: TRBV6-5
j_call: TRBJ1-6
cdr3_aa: CASSYATNNSPLHF

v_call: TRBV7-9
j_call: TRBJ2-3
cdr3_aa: CASSLTGENADTQYF

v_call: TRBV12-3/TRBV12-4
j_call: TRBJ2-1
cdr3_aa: CASSPQSPYYNEQFF